One sample yielded the 11 T cell receptor beta chains listed below, sequenced in a study of chemoradiotherapy in HPV16-positive cancers. Profiling relied on immunoSEQ multiplex PCR, and the TCRdb table lists in-frame clones only, not all of them. The data hold tens of thousands of clones, with approximately 94% observed a single time. The sample here was taken from a patient who underwent chemoradiotherapy. Receptors were obtained from a human donor with HPV-associated anogenital cancer.

This clone has just one count. V and J are TRBV7-3 and TRBJ2-2; D is perhaps TRBD1 (5 bases). The CDR3 extends over 14 amino acids. V lost 6 bases and J 6 bases, leaving 14 bases between the germline ends. CDR1 and CDR2 (germline): SGHTA, FQGTGA. CDR3 sequence: CASSNGAPPGELFF. The CDR3 nucleotides read TGTGCCAGCAGTAATGGGGCCCCACCCGGGGAGCTGTTTTTT.

This clone rates as large. As DNA, the CDR3 is TGTGCCAGCAGCTTGGTAGGACAAAGTGAAGCTTTCTTT. Amino acids: CASSLVGQSEAFF. The chain carries TRBV5-5 and TRBJ1-1, with D possibly matching TRBD1 (5 bases). The V gene lost 0 bases and the J gene lost 7 bases, with 10 bases spanning the gap. Germline CDR1 and CDR2: SGHKS and YYEKEE (reference sequence). This CDR3 has 13 residues. Full variable domain (missing parts from reference TRBV5-5 and TRBJ1-1): DAGVTQSPTHLIKTRGQQVTLRCSPISGHKSVSWYQQVLGQGPQFIFQYYEKEERGRGNFPDRFSARQFPNYSSELNVNALLLGDSALYLCASSLVGQSEAFFGQGTRLTVV.

On this clone: Other nucleotide sequences from this sample produce the same CDR3. CDR3 sequence: CASSVSGQTYEQYF. CDR3 sequence (DNA): TGTGCCAGCAGCGTATCGGGACAGACCTACGAGCAGTACTTC. The chain combines TRBV9 with TRBJ2-7; TRBD1 agrees at 7 bases. The junction had 3 bases not matched to a gene; V was cut back by 1 base and J by 2 bases. CDR3 length equals 14 residues. Per germline, CDR1 SGDLS and CDR2 YYNGEE.

V is TRBV28 and J is TRBJ1-5; D is undetermined. Germline V gives CDR1 MDHEN, CDR2 SYDVKM. The CDR3 consists of 13 residues. The germline V and J ends were trimmed by 3 bases and 4 bases, with 7 bases remaining between them. In DNA form, the CDR3 reads TGTGCCAGCAGTTTTTCGGGAAATCAGCCCCAGCATTTT. This translates into CASSFSGNQPQHF. Variable domain in full (rest from reference TRBV28 and TRBJ1-5): DVKVTQSSRYLVKRTGEKVFLECVQDMDHENMFWYRQDPGLGLRLIYFSYDVKMKEKGDIPEGYSVSREKKERFSLILESASTNQTSMYLCASSFSGNQPQHFGDGTRLSIL.

The rearrangement uses TRBV19 and TRBJ1-2; weak D call: TRBD1 (6 bases). V lost 3 bases and J 4 bases, leaving 6 bases between the germline ends. This CDR3 spans 12 amino acids. Looked up from germline, CDR1 is LNHDA and CDR2 is SQIVND (reference sequence). Written as DNA, the CDR3 is TGTGCCAGTAGTATGGACAGCTATGGCTACACCTTC. Its protein product is CASSMDSYGYTF.

The rearrangement uses TRBV6-5 and TRBJ1-4, with D perhaps matching TRBD1 (5 bases). The length of the CDR3 is 16 residues. Trimming stripped 2 bases from V and 1 base from J, with 11 bases between. Germline CDR1 is MNHEY and CDR2 is SVGAGI. The CDR3 sequence is CASSYRAGGTNEKLFF. DNA of the CDR3: TGTGCCAGCAGTTACCGCGCCGGGGGAACTAATGAAAAACTGTTTTTT.

The chain has TRBV7-9 and TRBJ2-7, with 8 positions matching TRBD1. Trimming at V came to 4 bases and at J to 5 bases, leaving 4 bases not matched to a gene. CDR1 is SEHNR, CDR2 FQNEAQ, per germline (reference sequence). The CDR3 covers 13 residues. The CDR3 bases are TGTGCCAGCAGCTGGGGACAGGCGGACGAGCAGTACTTC. Its translation: CASSWGQADEQYF.

This clone was detected only once. The genes are TRBV5-1 and TRBJ2-3, with 8 bases aligning to TRBD2. The CDR3 runs to 16 residues. The V and J ends lost 0 bases and 4 bases, in that order; junction bases with no gene match: 7. CDR1 and CDR2 from the germline V gene are SGHRS and YFSETQ. The CDR3 DNA sequence: TGCGCCAGCAGCTTGGCGCTGGCGGGAGGCTCAGATACGCAGTATTTT. Protein sequence: CASSLALAGGSDTQYF.

A single count supports this clone. The V call is TRBV7-3, the J call TRBJ1-1; 8 bases map to TRBD1. In germline, CDR1 is SGHTA, CDR2 FQGTGA. CDR3 length: 13 residues. V was pared by 8 bases and J by 0 bases, with 2 bases of the junction left unmatched. The CDR3 DNA follows: TGTGCCAGCTCGACAGGGGTGAACACTGAAGCTTTCTTT. Protein: CASSTGVNTEAFF.

This rearrangement joins TRBV2 to TRBJ2-2; a possible D gene is TRBD2 (6 bases). The germline V and J ends were trimmed by 1 base and 6 bases, with 9 bases remaining between them. Per germline, CDR1 SNHLY and CDR2 FYNNEI. The CDR3 totals 14 residues. The CDR3, as DNA: TGTGCCAGCAGTGAAGGGGGGGAAGCCGGGGAGCTGTTTTTT. Its translation: CASSEGGEAGELFF.

This clone was observed a handful of times. The chain couples TRBV9 to TRBJ2-7; D might be TRBD2 (6 bases). This CDR3 has 14 residues. Germline CDR1 SGDLS, CDR2 YYNGEE. V was pared by 2 bases and J by 2 bases, with 11 bases between. CDR3: CASSVGTPPYEQYF. For the CDR3, the DNA is TGTGCCAGCAGCGTTGGGACTCCCCCCTACGAGCAGTACTTC.